This is a list of T cell receptor beta chains from one sample in a study of T cell changes during pregnancy in multiple sclerosis. Measured with immunoSEQ multiplex PCR; TCRdb has only the in-frame clones, and not every one. The table includes some 81,000 clones, about 89% detected once. The sequenced sample was peripheral blood, obtained before pregnancy. The receptors come from a female donor with multiple sclerosis, enrolled in a pregnancy study. CDR3s include the opening cysteine and the closing phenylalanine or tryptophan.

V gene	CDR3 protein
TRBV9	CASSVGYGGATEQFF
TRBV5-6	CASSLGLARANEQFF
TRBV15	CATSSDRGYGYTF
TRBV9	CASSVRDRGFYGYTF
TRBV6-1	CASIGQNNSPLHF
TRBV7-8	CASSLAQGHSPLHF
TRBV20-1	CSALGVDTQYF
TRBV19	CASSSGRDQPQHF
TRBV28	CASSTIAGNTIYF
TRBV5-8	CASSWTGTLTNYGYTF
TRBV2	CASSVQGVNTEAFF
TRBV5-1	CASSSAPGQGADEQFF
TRBV19	CASSQDRAGANVLTF
TRBV4-3	CASSHLTGTGLTGELFF
TRBV5-1	CASSLAWSGTHTMNTEAFF
TRBV2	CASSEGQGGDYGYTF
TRBV6-1	CASSARTGGYTF
TRBV7-3	CASSLRGGRDEQYF
TRBV5-6	CASSLQRRRNTEAFF
TRBV28	CASSLAGGSSYEQYF
TRBV7-2	CASSLFGMGNQPQHF
TRBV5-1	CASSSRWVAGDQETQYF
TRBV13	CASSLSPGGETQYF
TRBV6-6	CASRLGAGAYTEAFF
TRBV6-1	CATRRGSNSNQPQHF
TRBV9	CASSVGRGSTDTQYF
TRBV7-2	CASSFFGVTYEQYF
TRBV6-1	CASSEANNYGYTF
TRBV9	CASSVGGTENQPQHF
TRBV5-4	CASSLRGPDTQYF
TRBV18	CASSPDPGLIYGYTF
TRBV7-9	CASSPWTGLVSGANVLTF
TRBV5-4	CASSNGGVHGHEQFF
TRBV6-5	CASSSLQGGHYGYTF
TRBV28	CASSFPQGGQGPYEQYF
TRBV27	CASTQDRLTGAGELFF
TRBV4-3	CASSQDLAGGTDTQYF
TRBV18	CASSPPSSNTGELFF
TRBV7-3	CASSLGQVLTDTQYF